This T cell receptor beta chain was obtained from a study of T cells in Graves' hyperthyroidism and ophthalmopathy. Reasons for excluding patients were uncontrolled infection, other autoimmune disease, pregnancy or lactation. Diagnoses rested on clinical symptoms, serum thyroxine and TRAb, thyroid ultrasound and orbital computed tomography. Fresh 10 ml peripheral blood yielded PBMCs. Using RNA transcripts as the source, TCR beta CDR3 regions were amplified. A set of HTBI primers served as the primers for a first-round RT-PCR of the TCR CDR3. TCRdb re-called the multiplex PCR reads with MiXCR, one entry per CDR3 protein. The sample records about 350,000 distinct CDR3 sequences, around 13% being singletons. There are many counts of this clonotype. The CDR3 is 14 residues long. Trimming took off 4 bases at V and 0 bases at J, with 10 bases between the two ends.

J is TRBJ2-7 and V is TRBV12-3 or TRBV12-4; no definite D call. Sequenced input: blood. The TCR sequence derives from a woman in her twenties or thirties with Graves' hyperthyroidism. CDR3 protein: CASSSYSSSYEQYF. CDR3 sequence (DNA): TGTGCCAGCAGTTCATACAGTAGCTCCTACGAGCAGTACTTC.